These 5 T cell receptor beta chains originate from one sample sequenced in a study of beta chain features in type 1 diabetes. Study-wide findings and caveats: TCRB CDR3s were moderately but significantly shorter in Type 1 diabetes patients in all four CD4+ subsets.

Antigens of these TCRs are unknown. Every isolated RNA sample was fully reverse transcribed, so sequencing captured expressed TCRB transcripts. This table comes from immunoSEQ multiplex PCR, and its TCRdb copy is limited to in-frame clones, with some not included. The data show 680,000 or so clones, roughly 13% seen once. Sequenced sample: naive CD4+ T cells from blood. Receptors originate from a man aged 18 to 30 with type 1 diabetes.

CDR3 sequence: CASSELGSSYNEQFF. CDR3 bases: TGTGCCAGCAGTGAATTGGGGAGCTCCTACAATGAGCAGTTCTTC. The chain uses TRBV25-1 and TRBJ2-1, with a tentative D call TRBD2 (5 bases). Germline V CDR1 and CDR2: MGHDK, SYGVNS. With 1 base removed from V and 0 bases from J, the gap between germline ends came to 7 bases. The CDR3 extends over 15 amino acids.

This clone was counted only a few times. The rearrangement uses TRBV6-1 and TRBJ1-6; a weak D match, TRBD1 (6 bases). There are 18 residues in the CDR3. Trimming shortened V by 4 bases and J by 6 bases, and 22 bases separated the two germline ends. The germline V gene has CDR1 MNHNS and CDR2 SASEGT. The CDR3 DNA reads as TGTGCCAGCAGTGGGGTCCACCACAGGGAGGGGAGTAATTCACCCCTCCACTTT. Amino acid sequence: CASSGVHHREGSNSPLHF.

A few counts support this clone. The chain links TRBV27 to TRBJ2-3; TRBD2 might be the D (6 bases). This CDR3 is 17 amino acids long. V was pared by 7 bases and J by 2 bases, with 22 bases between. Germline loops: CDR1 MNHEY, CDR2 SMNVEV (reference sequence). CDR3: CASKLFGGRFVTDTQYF. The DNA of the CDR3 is TGTGCCAGCAAGTTATTCGGAGGGCGGTTCGTCACAGATACGCAGTATTTT.

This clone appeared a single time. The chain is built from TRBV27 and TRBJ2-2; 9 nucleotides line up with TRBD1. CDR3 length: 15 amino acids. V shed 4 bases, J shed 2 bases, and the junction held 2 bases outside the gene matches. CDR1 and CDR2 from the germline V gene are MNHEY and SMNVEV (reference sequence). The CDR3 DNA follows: TGTGCCAGCAGTTCGGACAGGGGAAACACCGGGGAGCTGTTTTTT. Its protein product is CASSSDRGNTGELFF.

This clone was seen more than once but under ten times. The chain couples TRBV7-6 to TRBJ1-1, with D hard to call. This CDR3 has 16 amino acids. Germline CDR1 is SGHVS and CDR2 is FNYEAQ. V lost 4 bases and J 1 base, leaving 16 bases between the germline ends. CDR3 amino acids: CASSSSVGFGNTEAFF. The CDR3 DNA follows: TGTGCCAGCAGCTCCAGTGTGGGTTTTGGGAACACTGAAGCTTTCTTT.